This T cell receptor (beta chain) appears in the sequencing data of a study of T-cell memory formation after mild COVID-19. Across the whole study: TCR clusters were mostly donor specific. Study observations and caveats: Clones that contracted from day 15 to 85 had balanced CD4/CD8; later expanders were CD4+ biased.

As for this clonotype: Its target is not known.

V shed 2 bases and J shed 8 bases, with 10 bases lying between them. In germline, CDR1 is ENHRY, CDR2 SYGVKD. The CDR3 totals 12 residues. TCRdb independently ran MiXCR on the 5' RACE reads; one entry per CDR3 protein. The repertoire includes around 410,000 distinct CDR3 sequences, about 25% of them detected once, and less than 15% sits in the top ten. Input material: PBMCs or a T cell subset sorted from them (not recorded which). V and J are TRBV10-3 and TRBJ2-7, with D possibly TRBD1 on 6 matching bases. This receptor was identified in an adult woman who had mild COVID-19 (a few samples of this study predate the infection). Cell type and time point are not known. CDR3 nucleotide sequence: TGTGCCATCAGTGAGGCGGACAGTAAGCAGTACTTC. As protein: CAISEADSKQYF.